Shown below are 4 T cell receptor beta chains from a single sample sequenced in a study of human T cells and chemical hapten exposure. As for time point: patch test 2, 6 weeks after DPC sensitization. Regarding treatment: therapeutic diphenylcyclopropenone sensitization with weekly scalp DPC. Each CDR3 protein is one row after TCRdb ran MiXCR on the RACE reads. The profile covers approximately 84,000 distinct CDR3 sequences, with about a tenth appearing a single time and under 2.5% taken by the ten largest. The source material was whole blood, sampled in connection with sensitization to the hapten diphenylcyclopropenone (DPC). The receptor set was obtained from a woman aged 25 to 45 with alopecia areata. Some clones in this sample may be carry-over from other donors' samples.

This clonotype was recorded many times. The rearrangement joins TRBV5-6 to TRBJ1-6, with a weak D call TRBD1 (6 bases). CDR3 length: 17 residues. Germline V gene sequence: CDR1 SGHDT, CDR2 YYEEEE. V lost 4 bases to trimming and J lost 6 bases, with 20 bases between them. The CDR3 here is CASSQRIGGTSNSPLHF. CDR3 DNA sequence: TGTGCCAGCAGCCAGCGGATCGGGGGCACTTCTAATTCACCCCTCCACTTT.

This clonotype was seen many times. The rearrangement links TRBV12-3 or TRBV12-4 to TRBJ1-6; tentative D call: TRBD1 (6 bases). Trimming took 3 bases from V and 5 from J, leaving 11 bases between them. The CDR3 is made up of 15 amino acids. The CDR3 sequence: CASSFGQGNNSPLHF. CDR3 in DNA: TGTGCCAGCAGTTTTGGTCAGGGGAATAATTCACCCCTCCACTTT.

The chain recombines TRBV11-2 with TRBJ2-7, with 8 bases fitting TRBD2. The V and J ends lost 8 bases and 3 bases, in that order; junction bases with no gene match: 6. This CDR3 has 13 amino acids. In germline, CDR1 is SGHAT, CDR2 FQNNGV. The CDR3 spells CASGAGVYYEQYF. CDR3 bases: TGTGCCAGCGGAGCGGGAGTGTACTACGAGCAGTACTTC.

This clonotype has at least ten counts. The J gene is TRBJ2-7, the V gene TRBV9, with D possibly being TRBD1 or TRBD2 (5 bases each). V lost 6 bases and J lost 2, with 21 bases in between. The CDR3 has 16 residues. Germline V gives CDR1 SGDLS, CDR2 YYNGEE. The CDR3 DNA sequence: TGTGCCAGCACTCAAGAGCCCGAGGGGTCTCCCTACGAGCAGTACTTC. Its protein is CASTQEPEGSPYEQYF.